This T cell receptor beta chain originates from a study of CD8 T cells in Susac syndrome. Roughly 0.45 to 1 ug RNA was reverse transcribed with random hexamers. TCRdb re-derived calls from the immunoSEQ multiplex PCR reads in MiXCR, one entry per CDR3 protein. The sample has 50,000 to 55,000 distinct CDR3 sequences, 95% seen once. The ends were cut back, 3 bases at V and 3 bases at J, with 12 bases in the middle. The CDR3 totals 14 residues. The sequencing sample was made of CD8+ T cells from PBMCs. This chain links TRBV12-3 or TRBV12-4 with TRBJ2-7; D not resolved. The sequence was collected from a human donor with Susac syndrome. In DNA form, the CDR3 reads TGTGCCAGCAGTTTGGCCAGCCTAGTCTACGAGCAGTACTTC. Protein: CASSLASLVYEQYF.